The next 4 T cell receptor beta chains were all read from a single sample in a study of cytomegalovirus exposure and HLA in healthy donors. The PCR was carried out with 60 Vbeta primers and 13 Jbeta primers. The data were produced by immunoSEQ multiplex PCR, yet TCRdb's version contains in-frame clones alone and is incomplete. This sample has about 120,000 clones, with around 70% found just once. What was sequenced was PBMCs. The receptors shown here come from a man in his thirties or forties in good health and CMV-seropositive.

The chain carries TRBV6-5 and TRBJ2-7; D might be TRBD2 (5 bases). There are 15 residues in the CDR3. In germline, CDR1 is MNHEY, CDR2 SVGAGI. V was cut by 5 bases and J by 3 bases, with 17 bases left in between. The CDR3 DNA follows: TGTGCCAGCAGTCCCGTTTCAGCGGTGAGCTACGAGCAGTACTTC. Translating gives CASSPVSAVSYEQYF.

This sequence joins TRBV6-4 and TRBJ2-3; perhaps TRBD2 as D (6 bases). Germline V gene lookup returns CDR1 MRHNA and CDR2 SNTAGT. CDR3 length equals 13 residues. V lost 5 bases and J 12 bases, leaving 18 bases between the germline ends. The CDR3 coding sequence is TGTGCCAGCAGTCCCGAGGGAGGTACTAAACAGTATTTT. Residues: CASSPEGGTKQYF.

Points on this clone: One end of the junction varies from germline; a read error may be responsible. The rearrangement links TRBV4-1 to TRBJ1-1, with D maybe TRBD1 (5 bases). CDR3 length: 16 amino acids. CDR1 is MGHRA and CDR2 is YSYEKL in the germline V gene. The CDR3 bases are TGCGCCAGCAGTCAAGGCCTGGGGCGGGAGGTTCCTGAAGCTTTCTTT. Its protein is CASSQGLGREVPEAFF.

The genes are TRBV5-4 and TRBJ1-2; 7 nucleotides line up with TRBD1. Per the germline V gene, CDR1 is SGHNT and CDR2 is YYREEE (reference sequence). With 2 bases clipped from V and 3 bases from J, the junction kept 4 bases outside the gene matches. The CDR3 runs 14 residues. The CDR3, as DNA: TGTGCCAGCAGCTTACAGGGGCCCCACTATGGCTACACCTTC. Protein product: CASSLQGPHYGYTF.